The clone carrying this T cell receptor beta chain was detected only a few times. Its antigen is unknown. This CDR3 is built from 14 residues. Trimming took off 6 bases at V and 1 base at J, with 13 bases between the two ends. Germline V CDR1 and CDR2: DFQATT, SNEGSKA (reference sequence). The sample comes from a study of T cells after yellow fever vaccination. Study findings and constraints: Peaking faster, on day 5 versus 15, the secondary response was nonetheless weaker. Shared CD4/CD8 clonotypes were a small share, likely from convergent recombination.

MiXCR was run by TCRdb on the 5' RACE reads, yielding one entry per CDR3 protein. There are 250,000 to 400,000 distinct CDR3 sequences in the sample; 3.5% to 4.5% occur only once, and roughly a fifth lies in the top ten. The material sequenced was PBMCs, taken 15 days after the yellow fever booster vaccination. The receptor was isolated from a man between 18 and 35 years old who received the YFV17D yellow fever vaccine. The chain carries TRBV20-1 and TRBJ2-4, with a tentative D call TRBD2 (6 bases). The CDR3 spells CSARDSQAKNIQYF. The CDR3 bases are TGCAGTGCCAGGGACTCCCAGGCCAAAAACATTCAGTACTTC.